The TCR beta chain under discussion was sequenced for a study of CD8+ T cells in alopecia areata. Treatment here: oral pan-JAK inhibitor, 5-10 mg twice daily. Sampling of alopecia areata patients yielded lesional scalp punch biopsies as well as peripheral blood. This CDR3 contains 11 residues. Germline CDR1 reads SQVTM; CDR2 reads ANQGSEA. Trimming removed 3 bases from V and 12 bases from J, with 12 bases in between. cDNA prepared by RNA extraction and subsequent reverse transcription served as the template for sequencing. Produced via immunoSEQ multiplex PCR; TCRdb's table is partial and in-frame only. In the table there are around 70,000 clones, 25% to 30% of which are singletons. A word on this clone: The target antigen is unknown.

Study-level results: Lesional scalp, notably in alopecia totalis/universalis, had clonality above that of normal scalp.

V and J are TRBV29-1 and TRBJ1-5; perhaps TRBD1 as D (6 bases). The receptor was derived from a human donor with alopecia areata. This material consisted of CD8+ T cells sorted from blood, taken at week 4, from a patient treated with tofacitinib. The CDR3 spells CSVDTGYRQHF. Here the CDR3 DNA reads TGCAGCGTTGATACAGGGTACCGCCAGCATTTT.